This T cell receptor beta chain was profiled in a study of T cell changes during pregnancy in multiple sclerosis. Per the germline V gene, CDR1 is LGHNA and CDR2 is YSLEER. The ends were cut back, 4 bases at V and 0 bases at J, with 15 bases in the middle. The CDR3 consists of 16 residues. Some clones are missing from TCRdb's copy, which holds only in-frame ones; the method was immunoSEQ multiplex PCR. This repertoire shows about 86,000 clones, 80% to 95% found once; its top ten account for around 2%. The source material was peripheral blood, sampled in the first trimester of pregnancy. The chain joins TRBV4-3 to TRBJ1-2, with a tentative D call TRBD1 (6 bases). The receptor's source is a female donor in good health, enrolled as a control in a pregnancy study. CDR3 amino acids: CASSPQTGRANYGYTF. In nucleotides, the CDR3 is TGCGCCAGCAGCCCCCAGACAGGCAGGGCTAACTATGGCTACACCTTC.